This T cell receptor (beta chain) stems from a study of blood T cell repertoires in COVID-19 (dated by TCRdb to 2018 to 2021). The study in broad terms: Samples from collaborators originated in the United States, Italy and Spain and spanned both the acute and convalescent phases of COVID-19. The prospective study material was composed of cDNA or gDNA derived from T cells, B-cell-depleted T cells, or PBMCs. Deeply sampled blood TCRbeta repertoires from subjects exposed to, actively infected with, or recovered from COVID-19 were included in the dataset. The repertoires were released in a freely available public database intended as a resource for research on the immune response to SARS-CoV-2. Samples came from the ongoing ImmuneRACE study (first 160 participants) plus 1,254 subjects from 6 global collaborators. Nearly every sample came with metadata listing a de-identified subject ID, COVID-19 status, age in years and sex. Where available, HLA class I and class II types were taken from metadata supplied by the sample provider and were not determined by assay-based typing. The investigation overall reported the following: How much clinical and demographic metadata was included differed by source and by participant, and the metadata was provided uncurated.

The germline V gene (reference sequence) supplies CDR1 LNHDA and CDR2 SQIVND. Cut back by 5 bases and 5 bases, the V and J ends lie 9 bases apart. Its CDR3 holds 12 amino acids, cysteine through phenylalanine. The CDR3 DNA has 36 bases and is translated from base 1. As regards this clone: The antigen it recognizes is unknown. The input lacks base qualities; no much larger clone sits a single base away.

The immunoSEQ Assay, a bias-controlled multiplex PCR, was used to amplify TCRbeta CDR3 regions from genomic DNA. As for the original processing: The number of nucleated cells in each sample was estimated from the amplification of reference gene primers within the assay. To quantify the absolute abundance of each unique TCRbeta CDR3 rearrangement, sequence reads were collapsed and filtered. For each sample, productive Simpson clonality was calculated as the square root of Simpson's diversity index across productive rearrangements. In TCRdb, the immuneACCESS table is reduced to in-frame sequences with V and J assigned. These tables do not hold every clone; where another copy was compared, an unresolved V gene accounts for under half, and the others remain unexplained. V and J calls and clone size are those listed in that table; D and trimming were worked out from the DNA. In this sample the table shows around 80,000 clones, around 88% of which occur a single time. Approximately 0.59% of the sample is taken by the ten largest.

The collaborating institutions used their own protocols to collect whole blood in K2EDTA tubes. Collaborator samples were shipped for TCRbeta analysis as frozen whole blood, isolated PBMCs, or DNA extracted from either sample type. This TCR was sampled from a man between 60 and 75 years old with acute or convalescent COVID-19. Sequenced sample: peripheral blood. The V and J segments used are TRBV19 and TRBJ1-1; the D gene lacks a confident call. The CDR3 in this case is CASSSEFTEAFF. The DNA sequence is given as TGTGCCAGTAGTTCGGAGTTTACTGAAGCTTTCTTT.